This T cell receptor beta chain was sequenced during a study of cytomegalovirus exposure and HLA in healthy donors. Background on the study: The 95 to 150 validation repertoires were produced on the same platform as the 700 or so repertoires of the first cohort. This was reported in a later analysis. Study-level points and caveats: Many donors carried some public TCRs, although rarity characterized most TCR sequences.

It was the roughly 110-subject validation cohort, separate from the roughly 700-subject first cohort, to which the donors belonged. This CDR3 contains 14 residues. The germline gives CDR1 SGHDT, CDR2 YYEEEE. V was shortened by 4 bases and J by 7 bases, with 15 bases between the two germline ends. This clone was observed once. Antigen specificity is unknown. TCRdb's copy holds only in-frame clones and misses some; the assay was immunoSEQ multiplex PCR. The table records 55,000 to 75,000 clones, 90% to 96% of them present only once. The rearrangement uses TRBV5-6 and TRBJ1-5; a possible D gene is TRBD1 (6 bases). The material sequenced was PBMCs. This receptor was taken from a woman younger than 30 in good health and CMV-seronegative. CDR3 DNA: TGTGCCAGCAGCACGGCGGGGGGGGGCCAGCCCCAGCATTTT. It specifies CASSTAGGGQPQHF.